Given below is one T cell receptor beta chain in context. The target of this receptor is not known. Base quality data are lacking; no much larger clone is found one base away. TCRbeta CDR3 regions were amplified from genomic DNA using the immunoSEQ Assay, a bias-controlled multiplex PCR. Per the original workflow: The number of nucleated cells in each sample was estimated from the amplification of reference gene primers within the assay. To quantify the absolute abundance of each unique TCRbeta CDR3 rearrangement, sequence reads were collapsed and filtered. Productive Simpson clonality was computed per sample as the square root of Simpson's diversity index over productive rearrangements. The source is immuneACCESS, and TCRdb retained only in-frame sequences with V and J called. Part of the clones is not carried over; for the studies checked, unresolved V genes explain less than half of this, and the remainder is unexplained. V, J and clone size were drawn from that table, and D and trimming were deduced from the DNA. Within this sample are roughly 200,000 clones, with 75% to 90% of them counted one time only. 8% to 10% of the sample rests with the top ten.

The record originates from a study of blood T cell repertoires in COVID-19 (dated by TCRdb to 2020 to 2022). Study-wide context: Collaborator samples came from the United States, Italy and Spain and covered acute and convalescent phases of COVID-19. Nearly every sample came with metadata listing a de-identified subject ID, COVID-19 status, age in years and sex. The samples were drawn from the first 160 participants of the ongoing ImmuneRACE study and from some 1,300 subjects provided by 6 global collaborators. The dataset comprised deeply sampled blood TCRbeta repertoires from subjects exposed to, actively infected with, or recovered from COVID-19. Where HLA class I and class II types were available, the types were taken from metadata supplied by the sample provider, not from assay-based typing. The material from the prospective study consisted of cDNA or gDNA derived from T cells, B-cell-depleted T cells, or PBMCs. The repertoires were made available in a free public database intended to serve as a resource for research on the immune response to SARS-CoV-2.

At one collaborating source in Seattle, patients were enrolled during active infection and were followed longitudinally through the course of disease. Collaborating institutions collected whole blood in K2EDTA tubes following their own protocols. For TCRbeta analysis, collaborator samples were shipped as frozen whole blood, as isolated PBMCs, or as DNA extracted from either sample type. On the study overall, not on this receptor specifically: The amount of clinical and demographic metadata varied by source and participant and was provided uncurated.

This TCR was sampled from a woman of 80 years or more with COVID-19, enrolled during active disease. Sequenced material: peripheral blood.

The nucleotide sequence is given as TGTGCCAGTAGTATCGGGGCAGGGGGAATCTATGGCTACACCTTC. Translated, this is CASSIGAGGIYGYTF. The chain is encoded by TRBV19 joined to TRBJ1-2; the central 7 bases match TRBD1. From its cysteine to its phenylalanine, the CDR3 spans 15 amino acids. Of all the DNA, just the CDR3 is kept, 45 bases in frame from base 1. CDR1 and CDR2 are drawn from the germline V gene (reference sequence): LNHDA, SQIVND. Here V drops 3 bases and J drops 4 bases, and the junction holds 8 bases not matched to any gene.